This T cell receptor beta chain was captured by sequencing in a study of OX40 agonist ivuxolimab in advanced cancers. Whole-study context: Dose-escalation patients were diagnosed with hepatocellular carcinoma, melanoma, renal cell cancer or head and neck cancer.

With respect to this clone: What it binds is not known.

This table comes from immunoSEQ multiplex PCR, and its TCRdb copy is limited to in-frame clones, with some not included. The repertoire includes tens of thousands of clones, 81% of them detected once, and roughly 4.7% sits in the top ten. CDR3 length equals 15 residues. Germline values: CDR1 GTSNPN, CDR2 SVGIG (reference sequence). The V end was cut by 5 bases, the J end by 0 bases, with 14 bases between. Study results and limitations: Certain nonresponding patients likewise had low normalized T-cell clonal expansion.

Blood draws occurred at baseline, cycle 4 day 1, and cycle 7 day 1. The sequence derives from an adult with an advanced solid tumor such as melanoma, head and neck, liver or kidney cancer. The sequencing here drew on CD4+ or CD8+ T cells sorted from blood, taken in a trial of the OX40 agonist ivuxolimab. This chain uses TRBV30 with TRBJ1-3; D unresolved. This CDR3 is CAWQKQRLSGNTIYF. CDR3 DNA sequence: TGTGCCTGGCAAAAACAGCGACTCTCTGGAAACACCATATATTTT.